This record covers a single TCR beta chain. The trim removed 0 bases at V and 5 bases at J, leaving 4 bases unmatched. Germline V gives CDR1 MGHRA, CDR2 YSYEKL. The CDR3 sequence is 15 residues long. This entry belongs to a study of blood T cell repertoires in COVID-19. Study in general: There were acute and convalescent COVID-19 samples, and they came from the United States, Italy and Spain. Nucleic acid was either cDNA or gDNA, and it came from T cells, B-cell-depleted T cells, or PBMCs.

Sequencing was performed with immunoSEQ multiplex PCR; in TCRdb, only in-frame clones are kept and a portion is missing. The data hold tens of thousands of clones, with about nine tenths observed a single time. This receptor was obtained from a man aged 50 to 60 with acute or convalescent COVID-19. J is TRBJ1-5 and V is TRBV4-1; 7 positions agree with TRBD1. Source material: peripheral blood. Written as DNA, the CDR3 is TGCGCCAGCAGCCAAGATGGACAGGACGATCAGCCCCAGCATTTT. As protein: CASSQDGQDDQPQHF.